These T cell receptor beta chains were read from a single sample in a study of T cell responses to AZD1222 COVID-19 vaccine. Profiling relied on immunoSEQ multiplex PCR, and the TCRdb table lists in-frame clones only, not all of them. The table lists about 140,000 clones, roughly 90% of them singletons, with 3% to 4% in the top ten. Sequencing used peripheral blood, obtained 28 days after the second AZD1222 dose. These receptors originate from an adult who received the AZD1222 COVID-19 vaccine. CDR3s include the opening cysteine and the closing phenylalanine or tryptophan. The D gene is left open where the match is weak. Only some rows state a clone size, as once, few, many or a class for expanded clones.

J gene	clone size	D gene	V gene	CDR3 protein	CDR3 DNA
TRBJ2-1	NA	TRBD2	TRBV30	CAQDSGGNNEQFF	TGTGCCCAGGATAGCGGGGGAAACAATGAGCAGTTCTTC
TRBJ2-1	once	NA	TRBV29-1	CSARTGAGARSGTLYEQFF	TGCAGCGCCCGGACTGGGGCAGGCGCCAGGTCTGGGACTTTGTATGAGCAGTTCTTC
TRBJ2-3	NA	TRBD2	TRBV28	CASTRTSGNKYF	TGTGCCAGCACCCGGACTAGCGGGAATAAGTATTTT
TRBJ2-1	NA	TRBD2	TRBV7-3	CASSSTGTSGVSSYNEQFF	TGTGCCAGCAGCTCGACCGGGACTAGCGGGGTTAGCTCCTACAATGAGCAGTTCTTC
TRBJ1-4	NA	NA	TRBV4-1	CASSQAGILDEKLFF	TGCGCCAGCAGCCAAGCAGGGATTTTGGATGAAAAACTGTTTTTT
TRBJ1-1	NA	NA	TRBV5-1	CASSLASGAVTEAFF	TGCGCCAGCAGCTTGGCCTCAGGGGCTGTCACTGAAGCTTTCTTT
TRBJ1-3	NA	NA	TRBV28	CASSLGGRAGNTIYF	TGTGCCAGCAGTTTAGGGGGCAGAGCTGGAAACACCATATATTTT
TRBJ1-5	NA	TRBD1	TRBV19	CASHTGENQPQHF	TGTGCCAGTCACACAGGGGAAAATCAGCCCCAGCATTTT
TRBJ2-7	few	NA	TRBV4-3	CASSQEYISEQYF	TGCGCCAGCAGCCAAGAATACATCTCCGAGCAGTACTTC
TRBJ1-2	NA	NA	TRBV6-5	CASSQPGGWYGYTF	TGTGCCAGCAGTCAACCGGGGGGGTGGTATGGCTACACCTTC
TRBJ1-5	NA	NA	TRBV7-9	CASSSTGNQPQHF	TGTGCCAGCAGCTCGACTGGCAATCAGCCCCAGCATTTT
TRBJ1-1	few	NA	TRBV14	CASSLGLHTEAFF	TGTGCCAGCAGCCTGGGTCTTCACACTGAAGCTTTCTTT
TRBJ2-1	NA	TRBD2	TRBV4-1	CASSQGLAGVVDEQFF	TGCGCCAGCAGCCAAGGGCTAGCGGGAGTGGTAGATGAGCAGTTCTTC
TRBJ1-3	NA	NA	TRBV10-3	CAISDGLGPSGNTIYF	TGTGCCATCAGCGACGGCCTTGGGCCCAGCGGAAACACCATATATTTT